The 28 T cell receptor beta chains below were found in one sample sequenced in a study of T cell repertoires in cytomegalovirus infection. TCRdb reanalysed the reads using MiXCR and keeps one entry per CDR3 protein. The sample lists some 220,000 distinct CDR3 sequences, 5% to 8.5% seen once, with roughly 6.5% in the top ten. The sample was PBMCs. These receptors were collected from a human donor in good health (CMV status not recorded). Some clones in this sample may be carry-over from other donors' samples.

The sample holds many counts of this clonotype. The V and J genes are TRBV23-1 and TRBJ1-6; 7 bases line up with TRBD1. TRBV23-1 is marked as an open reading frame, function uncertain. The V and J ends lost 2 bases and 3 bases, in that order; junction bases with no gene match: 13. The CDR3 runs to 19 residues. The CDR3 region has the DNA TGCGCCAGCAGTCAAAGCCAAACAGGGGCCTACCACTATAATTCACCCCTCCACTTT. Protein: CASSQSQTGAYHYNSPLHF.

This clonotype was recorded many times. In DNA, the CDR3 is TGTGCCAGCACCGACTTAGGGGGGCCAAGAGGCAATCAGCCCCAGCATTTT. It is translated as CASTDLGGPRGNQPQHF. V and J are TRBV28 and TRBJ1-5; tentatively, D is TRBD1 (6 bases). The germline gives CDR1 MDHEN, CDR2 SYDVKM. The V end was cut by 7 bases, the J end by 2 bases, with 21 bases between. The CDR3 runs 17 residues. The variable domain in full, completed from reference TRBV28 and TRBJ1-5, reads DVKVTQSSRYLVKRTGEKVFLECVQDMDHENMFWYRQDPGLGLRLIYFSYDVKMKEKGDIPEGYSVSREKKERFSLILESASTNQTSMYLCASTDLGGPRGNQPQHFGDGTRLSIL.

This clonotype appeared a few times. This chain connects TRBV20-1 to TRBJ1-1; 9 bases map to TRBD1. With V trimmed by 3 bases and J by 5 bases, 4 bases remained unmatched. The germline gives CDR1 DFQATT, CDR2 SNEGSKA (reference sequence). This CDR3 comprises 13 residues. In DNA, the CDR3 is TGCAGTGCTAGCGACAGGGGGGATACTGAAGCTTTCTTT. This codes for CSASDRGDTEAFF.

This clonotype was picked up a small number of times. This chain uses TRBV11-2 with TRBJ2-1, with TRBD2 matching over 9 bases. The V gene end was trimmed by 6 bases and the J gene end by 2 bases; junction bases not matched to a gene: 11. The CDR3 has 17 amino acids. CDR1 SGHAT and CDR2 FQNNGV come from the germline V gene. The CDR3 DNA is TGTGCCAGCAGTTCCACGGGGCGGGGGGGTACCTACAATGAGCAGTTCTTC. It translates to CASSSTGRGGTYNEQFF.

This clonotype came up many times. CDR3 nucleotide sequence: TGTGCCAGCAACACAGGGGGTCGGGCGCCCGAGCAGTACTTC. It encodes CASNTGGRAPEQYF. The chain couples TRBV28 to TRBJ2-7; 8 bases fit TRBD1. From germline, CDR1 is MDHEN and CDR2 SYDVKM. Germline trimming cut 7 bases from V and 6 bases from J; bases unmatched to any gene: 11. The CDR3 extends over 14 amino acids.

This clonotype has a count of ten or more. This chain links TRBV6-1 with TRBJ2-3; D may be TRBD2 (5 bases). Trimming took off 9 bases at V and 6 bases at J, with 10 bases between the two ends. The CDR3 totals 11 residues. Germline CDR1 reads MNHNS; CDR2 reads SASEGT. The CDR3 protein is CASGLKDTQYF. DNA for the CDR3: TGTGCCAGTGGACTCAAGGATACGCAGTATTTT.

This clonotype was recorded many times. The chain combines TRBV20-1 with TRBJ1-4; the D is unclear. Trimming left V 7 bases short and J 4 bases short, with 10 bases between. Per the germline V gene, CDR1 is DFQATT and CDR2 is SNEGSKA (reference sequence). This CDR3 is built from 12 residues. The CDR3 DNA is TGCAGTGGAAGGGAAAATAATGAAAAACTGTTTTTT. This encodes CSGRENNEKLFF.

This clonotype was recorded only once. The CDR3, as DNA: TGTGCCACCAGCATAGATTTGACTGGAAACACCATATATTTT. As protein: CATSIDLTGNTIYF. The rearrangement links TRBV15 to TRBJ1-3; D unclear. Germline CDR1 is LNHNV and CDR2 is YYDKDF (reference sequence). The CDR3 is made up of 14 amino acids. V dropped 4 bases and J dropped 2 bases, with 9 bases sitting between them. Complete variable domain (other parts from reference TRBV15 and TRBJ1-3): DAMVIQNPRYQVTQFGKPVTLSCSQTLNHNVMYWYQQKSSQAPKLLFHYYDKDFNNEADTPDNFQSRRPNTSFCFLDIRSPGLGDTAMYLCATSIDLTGNTIYFGEGSWLTVV.

This clonotype was detected ten times or more. The rearrangement uses TRBV5-1 and TRBJ2-7; D may be TRBD1 (6 bases). CDR1 and CDR2 (germline): SGHRS, YFSETQ. This CDR3 has 14 amino acids. Trimming took off 0 bases at V and 4 bases at J, with 11 bases between the two ends. CDR3: CASSLEGQLYEQYF. CDR3 in DNA: TGCGCCAGCAGCTTGGAAGGACAGCTTTACGAGCAGTACTTC.

The rearrangement joins TRBV4-2 to TRBJ2-3, with 9 bases identical to TRBD2. In germline, CDR1 is LGHNA, CDR2 YNFKEQ. This CDR3 spans 18 amino acids. The V gene end was trimmed by 2 bases and the J gene end by 1 base; junction bases not matched to a gene: 10. The CDR3 DNA reads TGTGCCAGCAGCCAATCGGGGCGGGGGGGCCCCGGCACAGATACGCAGTATTTT. Amino acids: CASSQSGRGGPGTDTQYF.

This clonotype was detected ten times or more. This chain links TRBV7-2 with TRBJ1-6; D remains unclear. This CDR3 has 14 residues. CDR1 SGHTA and CDR2 FQGNSA come from the germline V gene. Trimming left V 3 bases short and J 6 bases short, with 9 bases between. The CDR3 protein is CASSFSRANSPLHF. CDR3 coding DNA: TGTGCCAGCAGCTTTTCTAGGGCTAATTCACCCCTCCACTTT. Variable domain in full (rest from reference TRBV7-2 and TRBJ1-6): GAGVSQSPSNKVTEKGKDVELRCDPISGHTALYWYRQSLGQGLEFLIYFQGNSAPDKSGLPSDRFSAERTGGSVSTLTIQRTQQEDSAVYLCASSFSRANSPLHFGNGTRLTVT.

This clonotype was recorded many times. V usage is TRBV20-1 and J usage is TRBJ1-6; unclear D gene. Germline V gene lookup returns CDR1 DFQATT and CDR2 SNEGSKA (reference sequence). V was cut by 3 bases and J by 7 bases, with 13 bases left in between. This CDR3 comprises 14 residues. CDR3 DNA sequence: TGCAGTGCTAGGATACGGACGGAGAATTCACCCCTCCACTTT. It is translated as CSARIRTENSPLHF.

This clonotype was counted ten times or more. This rearrangement joins TRBV3-1 to TRBJ2-7; perhaps TRBD1 as D (6 bases). Trimming removed 0 bases from V and 3 bases from J, with 12 bases in between. The germline CDR1 and CDR2 sequences are LGHDT and YNNKEL (reference sequence). This CDR3 contains 15 residues. DNA of the CDR3: TGTGCCAGCAGCCAAGATGACAGGCCAGACTACGAGCAGTACTTC. Translating it yields CASSQDDRPDYEQYF.

The chain combines TRBV14 with TRBJ2-2, with D perhaps TRBD2 (5 bases). The CDR3 is 16 residues long. V lost 1 base and J lost 2, with 11 bases in between. The germline gives CDR1 SGHDN, CDR2 FVKESK. DNA for the CDR3: TGTGCCAGCAGCCAAGGGGAGAATGTTAACACCGGGGAGCTGTTTTTT. Translated, it gives CASSQGENVNTGELFF.

This clonotype was detected many times. The J gene is TRBJ1-1, the V gene TRBV6-2 or TRBV6-3; D is unclear. This CDR3 has 11 residues. The V end lost 6 bases, the J end lost 5 bases, and 7 bases lay between the germline ends. Germline V lookup: CDR1 MNHEY, CDR2 SVGEGT. CDR3 protein: CASRDVTEAFF. CDR3 nucleotides: TGTGCCAGCAGGGACGTAACTGAAGCTTTCTTT.

This clonotype was counted ten times or more. The chain is built from TRBV2 and TRBJ1-1, with D perhaps matching TRBD1 (6 bases). This CDR3 has 13 amino acids. V gave up 6 bases and J gave up 11 bases, with 19 bases separating them. The germline gives CDR1 SNHLY, CDR2 FYNNEI. The DNA for the CDR3 is TGTGCCAGCAGGCTGGACAGACCTGAAGTTGCTTTCTTT. Its protein is CASRLDRPEVAFF.

This clonotype was picked up many times. The chain couples TRBV7-3 to TRBJ2-7; D not resolved. Germline V lookup: CDR1 SGHTA, CDR2 FQGTGA. This CDR3 is 14 amino acids long. V was cut by 0 bases and J by 0 bases, with 6 bases left in between. Here the CDR3 DNA reads TGTGCCAGCAGCTTAACAGGCAACTCCTACGAGCAGTACTTC. Protein: CASSLTGNSYEQYF.

This clonotype showed up just a few times. This chain's CDR3 is CASSPGGRDEQFF. The DNA for the CDR3 is TGTGCCAGCAGCCCGGGGGGCCGAGATGAGCAGTTCTTC. J is TRBJ2-1 and V is TRBV11-3, with D possibly being TRBD2 (7 bases). The V end lost 5 bases, the J end lost 8 bases, and 13 bases lay between the germline ends. The CDR3 totals 13 residues. Germline V lookup: CDR1 SGHNT, CDR2 YENEEA.

J is TRBJ2-5 and V is TRBV6-5, with D tentatively TRBD1 or TRBD2 (5 bases each). V was shortened by 2 bases and J by 1 base, with 17 bases between the two germline ends. This CDR3 has 17 residues. CDR1 and CDR2 (germline): MNHEY, SVGAGI. DNA for the CDR3: TGTGCCAGCAGTTACCGCGTAATCGGGACCGGCCAAGAGACCCAGTACTTC. This codes for CASSYRVIGTGQETQYF.

The sample holds many counts of this clonotype. V and J are TRBV28 and TRBJ2-7, with TRBD2 matching 10 bases. This CDR3 spans 15 amino acids. Germline V gene lookup returns CDR1 MDHEN and CDR2 SYDVKM. J was trimmed by 2 bases and V by 6 bases; bases with no gene match: 7. CDR3: CASSPTSGVPYEQYF. CDR3 bases: TGTGCCAGCAGCCCAACTAGCGGGGTCCCCTACGAGCAGTACTTC.

Ten or more counts support this clonotype. The chain employs TRBV4-3 and TRBJ2-3; 7 bases map to TRBD2. CDR3 length: 15 residues. Per the germline V gene, CDR1 is LGHNA and CDR2 is YSLEER. With 0 bases clipped from V and 2 bases from J, the junction kept 2 bases outside the gene matches. CDR3 bases: TGCGCCAGCAGCCAAGATCGACTAGCCACAGATACGCAGTATTTT. The encoded protein is CASSQDRLATDTQYF.

This clonotype was counted many times. The chain links TRBV20-1 to TRBJ2-1; 12 nucleotides agree with TRBD2. The V gene end was trimmed by 6 bases and the J gene end by 2 bases; junction bases not matched to a gene: 17. This CDR3 contains 19 residues. Per the germline V gene, CDR1 is DFQATT and CDR2 is SNEGSKA (reference sequence). The CDR3, as DNA: TGCAGTGCCAGTTTCCGGGCTAGCGGGGGGGCACTCCCCTACAATGAGCAGTTCTTC. Protein product: CSASFRASGGALPYNEQFF.

This clonotype was found a few times. The chain uses TRBV18 and TRBJ1-1; D possibly corresponds to TRBD1 (6 bases). Germline-derived CDR1 and CDR2 are KGHSH and LQKENI. The CDR3 loop spans 15 amino acids. V lost 4 bases, J lost 1 base, and 13 bases lay in between. The CDR3 DNA follows: TGTGCCAGCTCACGACCGGGACACCAGAACACTGAAGCTTTCTTT. Translation: CASSRPGHQNTEAFF.

This clonotype showed up many times. This chain links TRBV7-3 with TRBJ2-6; 7 bases align to TRBD1. Germline trimming cut 7 bases from V and 0 bases from J; bases unmatched to any gene: 18. Germline CDR1 is SGHTA and CDR2 is FQGTGA. The CDR3 sequence is 20 residues long. CDR3 loop: CASIIEVPGTDPSGANVLTF. DNA of the CDR3: TGTGCCAGCATCATAGAGGTGCCTGGGACAGACCCCTCTGGGGCCAACGTCCTGACTTTC.

This clonotype was counted at least ten times. The chain has TRBV5-1 and TRBJ2-5; D might be TRBD2 (5 bases). V was pared by 0 bases and J by 5 bases, with 8 bases between. The CDR3 length is 13 residues. Germline values: CDR1 SGHRS, CDR2 YFSETQ. The CDR3 loop reads CASSLVLGETQYF. CDR3 in DNA: TGCGCCAGCAGCTTGGTACTAGGTGAGACCCAGTACTTC.

Many counts were recorded for this clonotype. The rearrangement links TRBV5-1 to TRBJ2-3, with D uncertain. V lost 3 bases, J lost 0 bases, and 8 bases lay in between. This CDR3 comprises 14 residues. Per germline, CDR1 SGHRS and CDR2 YFSETQ. This CDR3 is CASSSSDSTDTQYF. CDR3 DNA: TGCGCCAGCAGCTCTTCGGACAGCACAGATACGCAGTATTTT.

The chain recombines TRBV29-1 with TRBJ2-5; no clear D. V lost 5 bases, J lost 3 bases, and 4 bases lay in between. The CDR3 length is 10 residues. The V gene's germline CDR1 is SQVTM and CDR2 ANQGSEA. CDR3 DNA: TGCAGCGTTAGAGAAGAGACCCAGTACTTC. It encodes CSVREETQYF.

V usage is TRBV19 and J usage is TRBJ2-1, with TRBD2 matching over 14 bases. Germline V gene sequence: CDR1 LNHDA, CDR2 SQIVND (reference sequence). V was pared by 2 bases and J by 0 bases, with 12 bases of the junction left unmatched. The CDR3 consists of 21 residues. The CDR3 spells CASSIFPPRLAGGSSYNEQFF. The DNA of the CDR3 is TGTGCCAGTAGTATATTCCCCCCGAGACTAGCGGGGGGGAGCTCCTACAATGAGCAGTTCTTC.